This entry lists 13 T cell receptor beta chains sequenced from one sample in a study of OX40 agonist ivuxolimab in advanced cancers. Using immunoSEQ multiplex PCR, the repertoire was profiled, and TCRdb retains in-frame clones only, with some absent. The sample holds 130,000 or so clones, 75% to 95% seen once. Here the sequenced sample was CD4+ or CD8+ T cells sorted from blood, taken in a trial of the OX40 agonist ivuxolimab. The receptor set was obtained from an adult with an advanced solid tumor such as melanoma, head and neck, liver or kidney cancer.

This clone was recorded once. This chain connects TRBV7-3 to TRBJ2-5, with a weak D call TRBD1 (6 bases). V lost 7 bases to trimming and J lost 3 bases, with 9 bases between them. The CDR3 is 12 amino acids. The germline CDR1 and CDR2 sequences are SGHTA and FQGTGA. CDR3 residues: CASTPGEETQYF. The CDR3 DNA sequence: TGTGCCAGCACCCCAGGGGAAGAGACCCAGTACTTC.

In DNA, the CDR3 is TGTGCCAGTAGGGAACGGCTCAATCAGCCCCAGCATTTT. It yields the protein CASRERLNQPQHF. The rearrangement uses TRBV19 and TRBJ1-5; D not resolved. The CDR3 covers 13 residues. The germline CDR1 and CDR2 sequences are LNHDA and SQIVND (reference sequence). V was cut by 6 bases and J by 3 bases, with 9 bases left in between.

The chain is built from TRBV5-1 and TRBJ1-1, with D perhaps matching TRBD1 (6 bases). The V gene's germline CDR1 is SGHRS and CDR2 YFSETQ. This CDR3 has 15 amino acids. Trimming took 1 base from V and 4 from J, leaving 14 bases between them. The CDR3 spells CASSLRGGGGTEAFF. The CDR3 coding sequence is TGCGCCAGCAGCTTGCGTGGAGGGGGAGGCACTGAAGCTTTCTTT.

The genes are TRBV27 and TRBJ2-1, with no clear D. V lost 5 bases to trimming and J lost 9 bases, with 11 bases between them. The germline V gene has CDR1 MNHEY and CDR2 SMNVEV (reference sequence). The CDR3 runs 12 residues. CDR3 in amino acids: CASSRTTSEQFF. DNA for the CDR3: TGTGCCAGCAGTCGGACCACGAGTGAGCAGTTCTTC.

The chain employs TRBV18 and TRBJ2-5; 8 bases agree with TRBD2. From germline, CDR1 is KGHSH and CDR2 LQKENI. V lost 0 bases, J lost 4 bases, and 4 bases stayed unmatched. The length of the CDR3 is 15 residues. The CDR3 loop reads CASSPPSGGAETQYF. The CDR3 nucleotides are TGTGCCAGCTCACCACCGAGCGGGGGAGCAGAGACCCAGTACTTC. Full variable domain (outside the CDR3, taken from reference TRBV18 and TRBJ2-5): NAGVMQNPRHLVRRRGQEARLRCSPMKGHSHVYWYRQLPEEGLKFMVYLQKENIIDESGMPKERFSAEFPKEGPSILRIQQVVRGDSAAYFCASSPPSGGAETQYFGPGTRLLVL.

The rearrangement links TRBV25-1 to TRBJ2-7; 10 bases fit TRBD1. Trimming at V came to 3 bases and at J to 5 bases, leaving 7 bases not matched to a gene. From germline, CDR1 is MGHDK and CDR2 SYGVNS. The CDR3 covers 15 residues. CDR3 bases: TGTGCCAGCAGTGAGTCCGGGACAGGGGTCCACGAGCAGTACTTC. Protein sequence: CASSESGTGVHEQYF.

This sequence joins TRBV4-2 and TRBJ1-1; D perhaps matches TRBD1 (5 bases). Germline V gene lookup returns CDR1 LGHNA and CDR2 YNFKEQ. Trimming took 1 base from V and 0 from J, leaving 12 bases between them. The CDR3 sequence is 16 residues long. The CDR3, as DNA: TGTGCCAGCAGCCAAGGGGACTCCGCAATGAACACTGAAGCTTTCTTT. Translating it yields CASSQGDSAMNTEAFF.

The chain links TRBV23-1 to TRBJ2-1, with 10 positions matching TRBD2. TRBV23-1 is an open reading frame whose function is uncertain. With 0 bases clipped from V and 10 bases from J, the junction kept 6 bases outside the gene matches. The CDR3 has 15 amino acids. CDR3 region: CASSQSPSGSREQFF. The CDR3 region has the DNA TGCGCCAGCAGTCAATCGCCTAGCGGGAGTCGGGAGCAGTTCTTC.

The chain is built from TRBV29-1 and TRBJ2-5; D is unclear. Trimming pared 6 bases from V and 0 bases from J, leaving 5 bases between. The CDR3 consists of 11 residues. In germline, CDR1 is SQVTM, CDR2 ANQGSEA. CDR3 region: CSVGYQETQYF. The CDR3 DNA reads TGCAGCGTGGGGTACCAAGAGACCCAGTACTTC.

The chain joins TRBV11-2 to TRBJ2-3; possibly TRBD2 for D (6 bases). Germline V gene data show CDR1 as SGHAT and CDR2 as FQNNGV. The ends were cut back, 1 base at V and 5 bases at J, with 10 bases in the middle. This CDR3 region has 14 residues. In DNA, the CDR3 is TGTGCCAGCAGCTTAGCGGGAGCGGAAGATACGCAGTATTTT. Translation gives CASSLAGAEDTQYF.

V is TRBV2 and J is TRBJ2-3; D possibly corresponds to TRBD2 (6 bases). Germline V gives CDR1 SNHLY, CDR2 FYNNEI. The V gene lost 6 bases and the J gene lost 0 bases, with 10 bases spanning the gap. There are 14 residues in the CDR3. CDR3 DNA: TGTGCCAGCAGGGTTAGCGGTAGCACAGATACGCAGTATTTT. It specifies CASRVSGSTDTQYF.

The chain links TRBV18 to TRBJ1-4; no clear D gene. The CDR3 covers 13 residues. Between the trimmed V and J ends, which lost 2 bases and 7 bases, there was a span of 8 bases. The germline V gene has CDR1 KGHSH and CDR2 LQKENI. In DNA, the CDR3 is TGTGCCAGCTCACCAATGCAGGCTGAAAAACTGTTTTTT. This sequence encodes CASSPMQAEKLFF.

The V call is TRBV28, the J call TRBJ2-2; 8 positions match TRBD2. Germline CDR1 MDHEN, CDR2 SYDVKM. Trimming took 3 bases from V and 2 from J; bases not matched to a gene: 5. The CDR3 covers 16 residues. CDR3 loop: CASSLALAANTGELFF. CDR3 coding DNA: TGTGCCAGCAGTTTGGCACTAGCGGCAAACACCGGGGAGCTGTTTTTT. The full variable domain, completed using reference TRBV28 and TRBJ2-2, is DVKVTQSSRYLVKRTGEKVFLECVQDMDHENMFWYRQDPGLGLRLIYFSYDVKMKEKGDIPEGYSVSREKKERFSLILESASTNQTSMYLCASSLALAANTGELFFGEGSRLTVL.